A selection of T cell receptor beta chains follows, all from one sample in a study of CD8 T cells in Susac syndrome. TCRdb passed the immunoSEQ multiplex PCR reads through MiXCR, listing each CDR3 protein once. The sample has around 130,000 distinct CDR3 sequences, over 75% seen once; the top ten hold approximately 0.51%. Sequencing used CD8+ T cells from PBMCs. Source of these receptors: a human donor with multiple sclerosis. CDR3s include the opening cysteine and the closing phenylalanine or tryptophan. Fields, in order: D gene, clone size, V gene, J gene, CDR3 DNA, CDR3 protein. D genes are given only for firm matches. Only some rows state a clone size, as once, few, many or a class for expanded clones.

>.|.|TRBV7-7|TRBJ2-1
TGTGCTAGCAGCTTAAGTCCAGCGGGCAATGAGCAGTTCTTC
CASSLSPAGNEQFF
>.|.|TRBV19|TRBJ2-1
TGTGCCAGTAGTCGGGGAAGTTCCAATGAGCAGTTCTTC
CASSRGSSNEQFF
>.|few|TRBV4-1|TRBJ2-2
TGCGCCAGCAGCCGCACAGACTCAAACACCGGGGAGCTGTTTTTT
CASSRTDSNTGELFF
>.|.|TRBV27|TRBJ2-1
TGTGCCAGCACCTCTTCTTGGGGAGATGAGCAGTTCTTC
CASTSSWGDEQFF
>.|.|TRBV30|TRBJ2-1
TGTGCCTGGAGTGGGGGTGGGGGTGAGCAGTTCTTC
CAWSGGGGEQFF
>TRBD2|.|TRBV6-5|TRBJ2-1
TGTGCCAGCAGTTACTCGCGGGGGATCTCCTACAATGAGCAGTTCTTC
CASSYSRGISYNEQFF
>.|.|TRBV2|TRBJ1-5
TGTGCCAGCAGTTCGGGCCTGGTGGGCAATCAGCCCCAGCATTTT
CASSSGLVGNQPQHF
>TRBD1|.|TRBV6-5|TRBJ1-4
TGTGCCAGCAGTTACTCGGGACAGGGGAATGAAAAACTGTTTTTT
CASSYSGQGNEKLFF
>.|.|TRBV9|TRBJ2-3
TGTGCCAGCAGCGCTCAACCGGGACTTAACACAGATACGCAGTATTTT
CASSAQPGLNTDTQYF
>.|.|TRBV9|TRBJ2-1
TGTGCCAGCAGCGTAGTTTACAATGAGCAGTTCTTC
CASSVVYNEQFF
>.|once|TRBV5-4|TRBJ2-7
TGTGCCAGCAGCTCCCTGGGCAGAATCTACGAGCAGTACTTC
CASSSLGRIYEQYF
>TRBD1|.|TRBV7-2|TRBJ2-1
TGTGCCAGCAGCTTAGTGGGGACAGGGGAAGGGTACAATGAGCAGTTCTTC
CASSLVGTGEGYNEQFF
>TRBD1|.|TRBV27|TRBJ2-1
TGTGCCAGCAGTCCCTCACAGGGGAACTCCTACAATGAGCAGTTCTTC
CASSPSQGNSYNEQFF
>TRBD1|.|TRBV30|TRBJ2-7
TGTGCCTGGAGTTACGCAGACAGGGGGCAAGAGCAGTACTTC
CAWSYADRGQEQYF
>TRBD1|.|TRBV12-3/TRBV12-4|TRBJ1-2
TGTGCCAGCAGTCAGGGGGGGGTGGTTGACTATGGCTACACCTTC
CASSQGGVVDYGYTF
>.|.|TRBV14|TRBJ1-6
TGTGCCAGCAGCCAGTTTAATTCACCCCTCCACTTT
CASSQFNSPLHF
>.|few|TRBV9|TRBJ1-1
TGTGCCAGCAGCGTGATCAGCGGAGGAACTGAAGCTTTCTTT
CASSVISGGTEAFF
>.|.|TRBV6-1|TRBJ2-1
TGTGCCAGCAGGGCTCATGAGCAGTTCTTC
CASRAHEQFF
>.|.|TRBV3-1|TRBJ2-7
TGTGCCAGCAGCCAAGATATCAGTTTTGGGTACGAGCAGTACTTC
CASSQDISFGYEQYF
>.|.|TRBV12-3/TRBV12-4|TRBJ1-1
TGTGCCAGCACCCCCCTAGGGACCACTGAAGCTTTCTTT
CASTPLGTTEAFF
>.|.|TRBV6-5|TRBJ2-6
TGTGCCAGCAGTGTCTCTGGGGCCAACGTCCTGACTTTC
CASSVSGANVLTF
>.|once|TRBV10-3|TRBJ1-5
TGTGCCTCAGGGGAGAATCAGCCCCAGCATTTT
CASGENQPQHF
>.|.|TRBV7-2|TRBJ1-1
TGTGCCAGCAGCTTTCGGACCAGGAGGACTGAAGCTTTCTTT
CASSFRTRRTEAFF
>.|.|TRBV7-8|TRBJ2-3
TGTGCCAGCAGTACAGGGGAGGGTACAGATACGCAGTATTTT
CASSTGEGTDTQYF
>TRBD1|.|TRBV19|TRBJ2-3
TGTGCCAGTACCCTGACAGGGGTGTTCATAGATACGCAGTATTTT
CASTLTGVFIDTQYF
>.|.|TRBV28|TRBJ1-1
TGTGCCAGCAGTTTTGCGGGAGGGACTGAAGCTTTCTTT
CASSFAGGTEAFF
>.|.|TRBV6-2/TRBV6-3|TRBJ2-2
TGTGCCAGCAGTTACTCGATGGCAGGGATAAACACCGGGGAGCTGTTTTTT
CASSYSMAGINTGELFF
>.|.|TRBV11-2|TRBJ2-3
TGTGCCAGCAGCCTTCCCTGGAACGAACCTAGCACAGATACGCAGTATTTT
CASSLPWNEPSTDTQYF